A selection of T cell receptor beta chains follows, all from one sample in a study of T cell changes during pregnancy in multiple sclerosis. Some clones are missing from TCRdb's copy, which holds only in-frame ones; the method was immunoSEQ multiplex PCR. This sample carries tens of thousands of clones, 90% of them seen once, and the ten largest clones take approximately 1.5%. The source was peripheral blood, collected in the third trimester of pregnancy. Receptors were obtained from a female donor with multiple sclerosis, enrolled in a pregnancy study. Both conserved end residues are part of each CDR3. The order of the fields is J gene, D gene, V gene, clone size, CDR3 DNA, CDR3 protein. The D gene is left open where the match is weak. Size is stated for part of the rows, as once, few or many counts, or as a class when the clone is expanded.

TRBJ2-7,-,TRBV7-3,-,TGTGCCAGCAGCCCCCCCGGGAACTCCTACGAGCAGTACTTC,CASSPPGNSYEQYF
TRBJ1-1,TRBD1,TRBV6-4,-,TGTGCCAGCAGTGCCGGGACAGGGGGTTTGTACACTGAAGCTTTCTTT,CASSAGTGGLYTEAFF
TRBJ2-5,-,TRBV30,-,TGTGCCTGGAGTGTAATAGAAGAGACCCAGTACTTC,CAWSVIEETQYF
TRBJ2-4,TRBD1,TRBV27,-,TGTGCCAGCAGTTTACGGGGACAGGGCCGCAACATTCAGTACTTC,CASSLRGQGRNIQYF
TRBJ1-2,-,TRBV2,few,TGTGCCAGCAGGGGCCCCCTATACGGCTACACCTTC,CASRGPLYGYTF
TRBJ2-3,-,TRBV7-2,-,TGTGCCAGCAGCCCCGCAGGATGGGCAGATACGCAGTATTTT,CASSPAGWADTQYF
TRBJ2-1,TRBD1,TRBV7-2,-,TGTGCCAGCAGCTCCACCCGGGCGACAGGGGTCGGGCAGTTCTTC,CASSSTRATGVGQFF
TRBJ2-1,TRBD2,TRBV7-6,-,TGTGCCAGCAGCTTAGCTAGCGGGTTCTACAATGAGCAGTTCTTC,CASSLASGFYNEQFF
TRBJ2-5,-,TRBV4-1,-,TGCGCCAGCAGCCAAGAAGCCCCCTTACCCGCGGGGACCCAGTACTTC,CASSQEAPLPAGTQYF
TRBJ1-1,-,TRBV30,-,TGTGCCTCCTTGGGGGGGAACACTGAAGCTTTCTTT,CASLGGNTEAFF
TRBJ2-7,-,TRBV14,-,TGTGCCAGCAGCCAAGGCGGGACGATCAGCTCCTACGAGCAGTACTTC,CASSQGGTISSYEQYF
TRBJ2-5,TRBD2,TRBV30,once,TGTGCCTGGAGTGTGGGGCGGTCTAGCGGGAGCCAAGAGACCCAGTACTTC,CAWSVGRSSGSQETQYF
TRBJ2-1,TRBD2,TRBV30,-,TGTGCCTGGAGAGTTCAGCTAGCGGGAGGAATCCCCTACAATGAGCAGTTCTTC,CAWRVQLAGGIPYNEQFF
TRBJ1-5,-,TRBV6-5,-,TGTGCCAGCAGTTACTCGGAAGAGGGCAATCAGCCCCAGCATTTT,CASSYSEEGNQPQHF
TRBJ1-2,TRBD1,TRBV6-1,-,TGTGCCAGCAGTGGCGGCACCGGGACAGTCTTTCATGGCTACACCTTC,CASSGGTGTVFHGYTF
TRBJ1-1,TRBD1,TRBV7-2,-,TGTGCCAGCAGCTCCCCAGGGGGGAACACTGAAGCTTTCTTT,CASSSPGGNTEAFF
TRBJ2-5,-,TRBV5-1,-,TGCGCCAGCAGCTTGTTTCCAGGGGAGGAGACCCAGTACTTC,CASSLFPGEETQYF
TRBJ1-1,TRBD1,TRBV10-3,once,TGTGCCAGTGGACAGGGAGGCACTGAAGCTTTCTTT,CASGQGGTEAFF
TRBJ1-5,TRBD1,TRBV2,-,TGTGCCAGCAGTGAACCGCCAGGGACAGGGGGTTCTCTTGATCAGCCCCAGCATTTT,CASSEPPGTGGSLDQPQHF
TRBJ2-1,TRBD2,TRBV6-4,-,TGTGCCAGCAGTTCCACTAGCGGGGCGGTCAATGAGCAGTTCTTC,CASSSTSGAVNEQFF
TRBJ2-7,-,TRBV11-2,-,TGTGCCAGCAGCCTTCTCGTCCCTAGAATGGGAGGCGAGCAGTACTTC,CASSLLVPRMGGEQYF
TRBJ2-5,-,TRBV5-4,-,TGTGCCAGCAGCTGGCCTAAACAGGGAGTCCAAGAGACCCAGTACTTC,CASSWPKQGVQETQYF
TRBJ1-2,-,TRBV7-9,-,TGTGCCAGCAGCTTCGCGGGACGGAGCTATGGCTACACCTTC,CASSFAGRSYGYTF
TRBJ1-6,TRBD1,TRBV7-9,few,TGTGCCAGCAGCCGGGGACAGCTAAATTCACCCCTCCACTTT,CASSRGQLNSPLHF
TRBJ2-6,TRBD1,TRBV10-1,few,TGCGCCAGCAGTGATGGACAGGAATTCTCTGGGGCCAACGTCCTGACTTTC,CASSDGQEFSGANVLTF
TRBJ1-4,TRBD1,TRBV30,-,TGTGCCTGGAGTGAACAGGGGAGGAATGAAAAACTGTTTTTT,CAWSEQGRNEKLFF
TRBJ2-1,-,TRBV9,-,TGTGCCAGCAGCACCCAGACAGGTGGAACTTACAATGAGCAGTTCTTC,CASSTQTGGTYNEQFF
TRBJ2-1,TRBD2,TRBV28,-,TGTGCCAGCGGTCGACTAGCGGGAGTCACTGAGCAGTTCTTC,CASGRLAGVTEQFF
TRBJ2-7,TRBD1,TRBV4-1,-,TGCGCCAGCAGCCAAGACTGGACAGGCACCTACGAGCAGTACTTC,CASSQDWTGTYEQYF
TRBJ1-6,-,TRBV30,-,TGTGCCTGGAGTGTGTTCGGGACAAGTAATTCACCCCTCCACTTT,CAWSVFGTSNSPLHF
TRBJ1-2,-,TRBV7-9,-,TGTGCCAGCAGCCGTGGTGGGGGCATCGGCTACGCCTTC,CASSRGGGIGYAF
TRBJ1-4,-,TRBV19,-,TGTGCCAGTAGTATAGAGGGCCCTAATGAAAAACTGTTTTTT,CASSIEGPNEKLFF
TRBJ2-7,-,TRBV7-2,-,TGTGCCAGCAGCGAAGATGGGGCTTCCTACGAGCAGTACTTC,CASSEDGASYEQYF
TRBJ1-2,-,TRBV6-1,once,TGTGCCAGCAGTGAAAATTGGGGAGTGGGAGTTCGGGCGGGCCGAAACTATGGCTACACCTTC,CASSENWGVGVRAGRNYGYTF
TRBJ1-1,-,TRBV5-1,-,TGCGCCAGCAGCTCACGGACTCAGAACACTGAAGCTTTCTTT,CASSSRTQNTEAFF
TRBJ2-1,TRBD1,TRBV6-4,-,TGTGCCAGCAGTGAGAGTGACAGGGGCGGCAATGAGCAGTTCTTC,CASSESDRGGNEQFF
TRBJ2-7,TRBD2,TRBV30,once,TGTGCCTGGAGCGACCGGGGGGTTCGGAACGAGCAGTACTTC,CAWSDRGVRNEQYF
TRBJ1-1,-,TRBV5-1,-,TGCGCCAGCAGCTGGCCCAATACAGGAGCGAACACTGAAGCTTTCTTT,CASSWPNTGANTEAFF
TRBJ1-3,-,TRBV19,-,TGTGCCAGTAGTATAAGGACAGCGAACTCTGGAAACACCATATATTTT,CASSIRTANSGNTIYF
TRBJ2-3,-,TRBV28,once,TGTGCCAGCAGTTCAGGAGGGAGCACAGATACGCAGTATTTT,CASSSGGSTDTQYF
TRBJ1-2,-,TRBV27,-,TGTGCCAGCAGTTTGTCGGGGGTCGATAACTATGGCTACACCTTC,CASSLSGVDNYGYTF
TRBJ1-1,-,TRBV11-2,-,TGTGCCAGCAGCTTTATGAGTGAAGCTTTCTTT,CASSFMSEAFF
TRBJ1-4,TRBD1,TRBV4-2,-,TGTGCCAGCAGCCGTCGGGACAGGTTTGAAAAACTGTTTTTT,CASSRRDRFEKLFF
TRBJ1-3,-,TRBV27,few,TGTGCCAGCAGCCGCAGACTAGCCTTACCAAACACCATATATTTT,CASSRRLALPNTIYF
TRBJ1-6,TRBD1,TRBV19,-,TGTGCCAGTACCACAACGACAGGGCCATTGTATTCACCCCTCCACTTT,CASTTTTGPLYSPLHF
TRBJ2-7,-,TRBV10-2,-,TGCGCCAGCAGGGTTGGGGCAGGGGCGAGCTCCTACGAGCAGTACTTC,CASRVGAGASSYEQYF